This is a list of T cell receptor beta chains from one sample in a study of blood T cell repertoires in COVID-19. TCRdb keeps only in-frame clones here, not all; method: immunoSEQ multiplex PCR. The table includes 250,000 to 300,000 clones, around 86% detected once. Material for sequencing was peripheral blood. The origin of the receptors is a man aged 45-60 years with acute or convalescent COVID-19. CDR3s include the opening cysteine and the closing phenylalanine or tryptophan. A D gene is named only where the DNA matches it firmly. Where a row states a size, it is once, few, many or the class of an expanded clone; other rows omit it.

DNA | CDR3 | J | D | V | size
TGTGCCAGCAGCTTAGGTGACAGGCCAGGCTATGGCTACACCTTC | CASSLGDRPGYGYTF | TRBJ1-2 | - | TRBV13 | -
TGTGCCAGCAGCACCGGCTCCCGCGGGGGGGGGACCGGGGAGCTGTTTTTT | CASSTGSRGGGTGELFF | TRBJ2-2 | TRBD2 | TRBV7-3 | -
TGCGCCAGCAGCGAGCGGGGGACCGCTCTCCTCACTGAAGCTTTCTTT | CASSERGTALLTEAFF | TRBJ1-1 | - | TRBV5-1 | -
TGTGCCAGCAGCCGCGACAGGGATTCTACCTACGAGCAGTACTTC | CASSRDRDSTYEQYF | TRBJ2-7 | TRBD1 | TRBV7-3 | -
TGCGCCAGCAGCTTGGGCAGGGGGCCCGCGAGAGGCAAAAACATTCAGTACTTC | CASSLGRGPARGKNIQYF | TRBJ2-4 | TRBD1 | TRBV5-1 | -
TGTGCCAGCAGCTTGGGTGGACAGGGTAACACTGAAGCTTTCTTT | CASSLGGQGNTEAFF | TRBJ1-1 | TRBD1 | TRBV5-4 | -
TGTGCCAGCAGCTTAGAGCGGCTAAGCCTTACCGGGGAGCTGTTTTTT | CASSLERLSLTGELFF | TRBJ2-2 | - | TRBV7-2 | -
TGTGCCAGCAGCCGAATCTTACTAGCGGGGCCGGAGCTGTTTTTT | CASSRILLAGPELFF | TRBJ2-2 | TRBD2 | TRBV3-1/TRBV3-2 | once
TGTGCCAGCAGCCAAGTGGGCCGGAGGGGGCTAGAGACCCAGTACTTC | CASSQVGRRGLETQYF | TRBJ2-5 | - | TRBV4-2 | -
TGTGCCAGCAGCCAAGTTGGCCAGGGCAGGTACGAGCAGTACTTC | CASSQVGQGRYEQYF | TRBJ2-7 | - | TRBV3-1/TRBV3-2 | -
TGTGCCAGCAGTGAAAAGGGACAGGGAATTTTACAGCCCCAGCATTTT | CASSEKGQGILQPQHF | TRBJ1-5 | TRBD1 | TRBV2 | -
TGTGCCAGCAGCAGTCAGGGGCTCACTAATGAAAAACTGTTTTTT | CASSSQGLTNEKLFF | TRBJ1-4 | - | TRBV6-5 | -
TGTGCCAGCAGTGAAGCCCCGGGACAGGGGTACAATTCACCCCTCCACTTT | CASSEAPGQGYNSPLHF | TRBJ1-6 | TRBD1 | TRBV6-1 | -
TGTGCCAGCAGCCAAAAACAGGGACCGAACTATGGCTACACCTTC | CASSQKQGPNYGYTF | TRBJ1-2 | - | TRBV3-1/TRBV3-2 | -
TGTGCCAGCAGCCCCCTCGGGGACCAAGGGGGTGAAGCTTTCTTT | CASSPLGDQGGEAFF | TRBJ1-1 | - | TRBV5-5 | -
TGCAGTGCTAGTTATCGGCAGAGGAACTATGGCTACACCTTC | CSASYRQRNYGYTF | TRBJ1-2 | - | TRBV20-1 | -
TGTGCCATCAGTGACCCCCTTCCCGGGGAAGGTTACGAGCAGTACTTC | CAISDPLPGEGYEQYF | TRBJ2-7 | - | TRBV10-3 | -
TGTGCCAGCAGCCTAGGGTGGGAGAGGAATAACTATGGCTACACCTTC | CASSLGWERNNYGYTF | TRBJ1-2 | - | TRBV5-5 | -
TGTGCCAGCAGACCAACGGGGGGGAACACTGAAGCTTTCTTT | CASRPTGGNTEAFF | TRBJ1-1 | - | TRBV27 | -
TGTGCCAGCAGCTTGGGGACAGGGGGCGCGGAGCTGTTTTTT | CASSLGTGGAELFF | TRBJ2-2 | TRBD1 | TRBV5-4 | -
TGTGCCAGCAGTTTTCGCGGTCCCACAGATACGCAGTATTTT | CASSFRGPTDTQYF | TRBJ2-3 | - | TRBV27 | few
TGTGCCAATACTAGAGGAGGGCAAGAGACCCAGTACTTC | CANTRGGQETQYF | TRBJ2-5 | - | TRBV5-6 | -